This TCR beta chain was identified during a study of shared clonotypes between healthy human individuals. Overall study findings and caveats: Investigators expected sequencing depth to affect clonotype sharing among donors.

The deep-level immunoSEQ assay was used. Researchers divided each subset's genomic DNA evenly across several immunoSEQ plates. TCRdb keeps only in-frame clones here, not all; method: immunoSEQ multiplex PCR. The sample has around 1,900,000 clones, 90% to 95% seen once; the top ten hold about 1.7%. This CDR3 is built from 13 residues. In the case of this clone: Its specificity is unknown.

Naivety among CD8 cells was defined by CD45RO negativity and positive CCR7 selection, thereby excluding terminally differentiated effector memory CD45RA+ cells. The donors were adults (healthy and HIV-negative) with no recent acute infections or vaccinations. Sequences were obtained from naive CD8+ T cells from PBMCs. The chain is built from TRBV21-1 and TRBJ1-5. TRBV21-1 is noted as a pseudogene. The receptor comes from a man aged 18 to 29 in good health. Some clones in this sample may be carry-over from other donors' samples. CDR3: CASEIDENQPQHF. CDR3 nucleotide sequence: TGTGCCAGCGAAATAGACGAAAATCAGCCCCAGCATTTT.